The clone carrying this T cell receptor beta chain was counted at least ten times. Germline-derived CDR1 and CDR2 are SGHTA and FQGNSA. V was shortened by 5 bases and J by 3 bases, with 14 bases between the two germline ends. The CDR3 is 14 amino acids. The data were taken from a study of molecular identifiers for immune sequencing clone quantification. TCRdb redid the calling of the PCR reads with MiXCR, one entry per CDR3 protein. The sample includes 350,000 or so distinct CDR3 sequences, around 21% seen only once; the top ten take 0.81%. The chain combines TRBV7-2 with TRBJ2-7; TRBD1 is a possible D gene (6 bases). Sequencing used naive CD8+ T cells from blood, with Jurkat cell RNA spiked in. Sample subset: FACS-sorted CD8+CD4-CCR7+CD45RA+ naive T cells. This clonotype was sampled from a human donor in good health. Some libraries in this study had Jurkat cell RNA spiked in. The CDR3 bases are TGTGCCAGCAGCCAAGGTGCAGGGGACTACGAGCAGTACTTC. Its translation is CASSQGAGDYEQYF.